Listed below are T cell receptor beta chains from one sample, sequenced in a study of CD8+ T cells in alopecia areata. The method was immunoSEQ multiplex PCR; TCRdb's version includes in-frame clones alone and lacks a portion of them. Among around 120,000 clones listed, around 60% were seen once. Sequencing was performed on CD4+ T cells sorted from blood, taken at week 4, from a patient treated with tofacitinib. The receptor source for this set is a human donor with alopecia areata. The CDR3 runs from the conserved cysteine through the conserved F or W. The D gene is left open where the match is weak. The size of a clone is reported for some rows only, either as once, few or many, or as a class for expanded clones.

V,D,size,J,CDR3,DNA
TRBV29-1,NA,NA,TRBJ2-7,CSVESGRGQDEQYF,TGCAGCGTTGAATCGGGGAGAGGCCAGGACGAGCAGTACTTC
TRBV2,NA,NA,TRBJ2-5,CASKAEETQYF,TGTGCCAGCAAGGCAGAAGAGACCCAGTACTTC
TRBV2,TRBD2,NA,TRBJ2-1,CASSLAGLYNEQFF,TGTGCCAGCAGTTTAGCGGGGCTGTACAATGAGCAGTTCTTC
TRBV11-3,NA,once,TRBJ2-1,CASSLGRSSYNEQFF,TGTGCCAGCAGCTTGGGGAGGAGCTCCTACAATGAGCAGTTCTTC
TRBV7-9,TRBD1,NA,TRBJ2-7,CASSSGQGPYEQYF,TGTGCCAGCAGTTCCGGACAGGGGCCCTACGAGCAGTACTTC
TRBV5-6,NA,few,TRBJ2-7,CASSFVGEQYF,TGTGCCAGCAGCTTCGTTGGTGAGCAGTACTTC
TRBV30,NA,NA,TRBJ2-1,CAWSQGTYNEQFF,TGTGCCTGGAGCCAGGGCACCTACAATGAGCAGTTCTTC
TRBV10-3,NA,NA,TRBJ1-1,CAIGLGRENTEAFF,TGTGCCATCGGCTTGGGTAGGGAGAACACTGAAGCTTTCTTT
TRBV28,NA,NA,TRBJ2-5,CASTTGVGETQYF,TGTGCCAGCACCACTGGGGTTGGAGAGACCCAGTACTTC
TRBV9,TRBD1,many,TRBJ2-7,CASSVADRGPTYEQYF,TGTGCCAGCAGCGTAGCGGACAGGGGTCCGACCTACGAGCAGTACTTC
TRBV15,NA,few,TRBJ2-3,CATSPKRRDTQYF,TGTGCCACCAGCCCCAAACGCCGGGATACGCAGTATTTT
TRBV30,TRBD2,NA,TRBJ2-7,CAWRRTFLAGAYEQYF,TGTGCCTGGAGGAGGACTTTTCTAGCGGGTGCCTACGAGCAGTACTTC
TRBV19,TRBD1,NA,TRBJ1-1,CASSIGQGPTGAEAFF,TGTGCCAGTAGTATAGGACAGGGGCCAACGGGGGCTGAAGCTTTCTTT
TRBV30,NA,NA,TRBJ1-1,CAWSPTYQGTEAFF,TGTGCCTGGAGTCCGACGTATCAGGGAACTGAAGCTTTCTTT
TRBV29-1,NA,once,TRBJ2-4,CSVGGVKNIQYF,TGCAGCGTTGGTGGGGTCAAAAACATTCAGTACTTC
TRBV5-6,NA,NA,TRBJ2-1,CASSLGVGEQFF,TGTGCCAGCAGCTTGGGAGTCGGTGAGCAGTTCTTC